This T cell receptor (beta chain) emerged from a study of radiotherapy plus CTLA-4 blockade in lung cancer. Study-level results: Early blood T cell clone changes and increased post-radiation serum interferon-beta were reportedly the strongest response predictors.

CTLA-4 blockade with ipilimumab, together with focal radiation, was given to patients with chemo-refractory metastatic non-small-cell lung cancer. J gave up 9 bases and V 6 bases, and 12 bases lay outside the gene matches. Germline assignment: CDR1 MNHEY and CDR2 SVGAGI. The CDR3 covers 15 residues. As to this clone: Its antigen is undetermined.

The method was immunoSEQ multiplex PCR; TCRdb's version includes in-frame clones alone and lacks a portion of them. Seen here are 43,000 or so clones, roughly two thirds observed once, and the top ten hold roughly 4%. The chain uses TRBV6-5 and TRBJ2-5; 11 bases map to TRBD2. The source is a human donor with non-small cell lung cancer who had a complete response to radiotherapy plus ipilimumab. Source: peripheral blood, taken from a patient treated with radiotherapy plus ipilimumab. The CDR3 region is CASRSGTSGRQAQYF. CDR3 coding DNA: TGTGCCAGCAGATCCGGGACTAGCGGACGACAAGCCCAGTACTTC.